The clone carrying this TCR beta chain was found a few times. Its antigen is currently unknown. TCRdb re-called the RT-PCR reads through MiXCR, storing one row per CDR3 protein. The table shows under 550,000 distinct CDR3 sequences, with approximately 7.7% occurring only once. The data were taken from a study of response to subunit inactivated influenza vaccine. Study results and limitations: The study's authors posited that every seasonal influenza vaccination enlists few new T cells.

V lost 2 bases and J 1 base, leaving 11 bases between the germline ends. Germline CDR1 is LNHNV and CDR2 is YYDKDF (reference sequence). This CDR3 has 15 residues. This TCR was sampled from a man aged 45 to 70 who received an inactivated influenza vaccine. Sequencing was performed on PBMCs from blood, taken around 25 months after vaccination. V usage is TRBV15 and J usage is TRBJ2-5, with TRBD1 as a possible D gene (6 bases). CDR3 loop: CATSRPSTGQETQYF. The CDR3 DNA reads TGTGCCACCAGCAGACCTTCGACAGGCCAAGAGACCCAGTACTTC.